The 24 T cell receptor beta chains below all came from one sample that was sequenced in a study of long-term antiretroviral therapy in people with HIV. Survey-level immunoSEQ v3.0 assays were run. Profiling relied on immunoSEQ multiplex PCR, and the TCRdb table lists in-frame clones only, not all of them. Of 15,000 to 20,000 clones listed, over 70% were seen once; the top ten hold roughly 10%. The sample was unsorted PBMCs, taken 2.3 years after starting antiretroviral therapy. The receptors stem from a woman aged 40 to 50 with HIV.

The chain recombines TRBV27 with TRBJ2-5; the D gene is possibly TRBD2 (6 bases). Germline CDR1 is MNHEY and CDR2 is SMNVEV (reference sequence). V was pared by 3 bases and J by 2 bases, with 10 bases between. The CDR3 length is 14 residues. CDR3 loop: CASSFLRGQETQYF. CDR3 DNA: TGTGCCAGCAGTTTTCTGCGGGGACAAGAGACCCAGTACTTC.

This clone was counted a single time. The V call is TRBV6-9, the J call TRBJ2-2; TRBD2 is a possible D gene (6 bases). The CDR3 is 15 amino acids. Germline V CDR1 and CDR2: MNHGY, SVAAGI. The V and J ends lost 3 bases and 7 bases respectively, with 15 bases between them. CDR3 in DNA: TGTGCCAGCAGTTACATCGGCGGGGCTGACGGGGAGCTGTTTTTT. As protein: CASSYIGGADGELFF.

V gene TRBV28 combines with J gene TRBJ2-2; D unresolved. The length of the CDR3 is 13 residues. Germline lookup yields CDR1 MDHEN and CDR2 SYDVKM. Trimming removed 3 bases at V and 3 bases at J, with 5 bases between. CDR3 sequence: CASSFLDTGELFF. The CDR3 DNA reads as TGTGCCAGCAGTTTCCTTGACACCGGGGAGCTGTTTTTT.

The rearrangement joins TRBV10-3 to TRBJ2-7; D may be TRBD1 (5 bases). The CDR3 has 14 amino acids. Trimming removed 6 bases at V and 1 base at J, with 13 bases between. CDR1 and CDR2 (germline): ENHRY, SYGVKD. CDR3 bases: TGTGCCATCAGGCGGCAGGGATCGTCCTACGAGCAGTACTTC. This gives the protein CAIRRQGSSYEQYF.

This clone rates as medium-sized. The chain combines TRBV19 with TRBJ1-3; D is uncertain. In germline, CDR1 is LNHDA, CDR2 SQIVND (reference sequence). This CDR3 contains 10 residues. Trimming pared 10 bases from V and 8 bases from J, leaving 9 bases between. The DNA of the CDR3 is TGTGCCACCTTAGGAGACACCATATATTTT. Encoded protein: CATLGDTIYF. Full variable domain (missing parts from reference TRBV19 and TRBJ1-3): DGGITQSPKYLFRKEGQNVTLSCEQNLNHDAMYWYRQDPGQGLRLIYYSQIVNDFQKGDIAEGYSVSREKKESFPLTVTSAQKNPTAFYLCATLGDTIYFGEGSWLTVV.

CDR3 loop: CASSYATDQPQHF. The CDR3 coding sequence is TGTGCCAGCAGTTACGCGACAGATCAGCCCCAGCATTTT. This chain connects TRBV6-5 to TRBJ1-5; D is perhaps TRBD1 (5 bases). Trimming removed 2 bases from V and 5 bases from J, with 7 bases in between. Germline V CDR1 and CDR2: MNHEY, SVGAGI. The CDR3 has 13 residues.

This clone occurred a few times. In DNA, the CDR3 is TGTGCCAGCAACACTGCTGGCGGGGCGGCCGAGCAGTACTTC. Residues: CASNTAGGAAEQYF. The chain uses TRBV14 and TRBJ2-7; D is possibly TRBD2 (6 bases). This CDR3 region has 14 residues. In germline, CDR1 is SGHDN, CDR2 FVKESK. V was shortened by 7 bases and J by 6 bases, with 19 bases between the two germline ends.

The CDR3 region is CASSLNWGRKANEKLFF. For the CDR3, the DNA is TGTGCCAGCAGCTTGAACTGGGGAAGGAAGGCTAATGAAAAACTGTTTTTT. The rearrangement links TRBV5-5 to TRBJ1-4; D gene unclear. CDR1 is SGHKS and CDR2 is YYEKEE in the germline V gene (reference sequence). CDR3 length: 17 residues. Trimming pared 1 base from V and 3 bases from J, leaving 16 bases between.

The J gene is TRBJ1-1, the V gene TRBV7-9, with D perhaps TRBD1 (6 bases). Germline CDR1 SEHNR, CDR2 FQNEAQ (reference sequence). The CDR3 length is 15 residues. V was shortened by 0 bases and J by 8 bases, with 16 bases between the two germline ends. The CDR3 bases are TGTGCCAGCAGCTTAGCAGCAGGGGCCGTGATGGAAGCTTTCTTT. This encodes CASSLAAGAVMEAFF.

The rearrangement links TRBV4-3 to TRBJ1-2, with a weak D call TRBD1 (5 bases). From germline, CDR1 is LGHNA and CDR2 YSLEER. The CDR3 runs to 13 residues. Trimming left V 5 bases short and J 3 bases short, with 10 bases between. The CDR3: CASSAGLYYGYTF. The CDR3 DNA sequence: TGCGCCAGCAGCGCGGGACTGTACTATGGCTACACCTTC.

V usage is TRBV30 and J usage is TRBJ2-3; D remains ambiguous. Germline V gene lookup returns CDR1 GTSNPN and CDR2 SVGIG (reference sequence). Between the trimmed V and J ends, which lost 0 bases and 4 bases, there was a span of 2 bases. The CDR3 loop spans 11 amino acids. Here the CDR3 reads CAWSVSDTQYF. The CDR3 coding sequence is TGTGCCTGGAGTGTATCAGATACGCAGTATTTT. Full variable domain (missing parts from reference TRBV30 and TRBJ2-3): SQTIHQWPATLVQPVGSPLSLECTVEGTSNPNLYWYRQAAGRGLQLLFYSVGIGQISSEVPQNLSASRPQDRQFILSSKKLLLSDSGFYLCAWSVSDTQYFGPGTRLTVL.

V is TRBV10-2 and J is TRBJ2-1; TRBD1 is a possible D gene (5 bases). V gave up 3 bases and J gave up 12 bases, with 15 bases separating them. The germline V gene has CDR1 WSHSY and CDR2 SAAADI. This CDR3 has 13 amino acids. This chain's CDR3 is CASSDQGAQGQFF. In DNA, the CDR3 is TGCGCCAGCAGTGATCAAGGAGCGCAGGGGCAGTTCTTC.

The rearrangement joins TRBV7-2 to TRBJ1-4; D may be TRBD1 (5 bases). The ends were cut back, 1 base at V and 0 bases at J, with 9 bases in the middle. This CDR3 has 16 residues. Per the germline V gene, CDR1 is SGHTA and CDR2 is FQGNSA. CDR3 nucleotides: TGTGCCAGCAGCTTAGGGGGCGGAGCAACTAATGAAAAACTGTTTTTT. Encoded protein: CASSLGGGATNEKLFF.

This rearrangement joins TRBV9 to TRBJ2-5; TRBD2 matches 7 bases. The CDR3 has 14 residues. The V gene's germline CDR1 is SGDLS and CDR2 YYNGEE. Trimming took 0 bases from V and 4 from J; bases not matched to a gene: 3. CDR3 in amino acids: CASSVGGGAETQYF. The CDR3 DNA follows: TGTGCCAGCAGCGTAGGCGGGGGTGCAGAGACCCAGTACTTC.

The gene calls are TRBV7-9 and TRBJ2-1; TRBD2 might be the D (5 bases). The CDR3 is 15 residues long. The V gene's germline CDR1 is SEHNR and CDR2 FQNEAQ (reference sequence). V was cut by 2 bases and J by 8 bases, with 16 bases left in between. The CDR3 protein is CASSLLVGDLDEQFF. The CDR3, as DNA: TGTGCCAGCAGCTTACTCGTGGGAGACCTGGATGAGCAGTTCTTC.

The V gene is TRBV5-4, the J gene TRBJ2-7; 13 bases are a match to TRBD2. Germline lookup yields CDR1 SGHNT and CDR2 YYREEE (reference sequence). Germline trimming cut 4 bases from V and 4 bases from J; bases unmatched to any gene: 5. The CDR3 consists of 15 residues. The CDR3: CASSGLAGAIYEQYF. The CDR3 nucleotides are TGTGCCAGCAGCGGACTAGCGGGGGCCATATACGAGCAGTACTTC. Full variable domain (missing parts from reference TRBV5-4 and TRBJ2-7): ETGVTQSPTHLIKTRGQQVTLRCSSQSGHNTVSWYQQALGQGPQFIFQYYREEENGRGNFPPRFSGLQFPNYSSELNVNALELDDSALYLCASSGLAGAIYEQYFGPGTRLTVT.

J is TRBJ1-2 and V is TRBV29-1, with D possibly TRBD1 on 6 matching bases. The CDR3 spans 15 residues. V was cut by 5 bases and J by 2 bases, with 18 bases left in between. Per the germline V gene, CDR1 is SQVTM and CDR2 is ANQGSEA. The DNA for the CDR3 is TGCAGCGTTCACAAAAACAGGGTTGTGAACTATGGCTACACCTTC. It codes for CSVHKNRVVNYGYTF.

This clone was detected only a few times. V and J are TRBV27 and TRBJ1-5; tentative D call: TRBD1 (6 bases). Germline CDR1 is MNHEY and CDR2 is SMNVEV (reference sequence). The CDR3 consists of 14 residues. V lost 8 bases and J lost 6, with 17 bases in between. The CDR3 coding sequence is TGTGCCAGCTGGGCAGGGGCTAAGGGTCAGCCCCAGCATTTT. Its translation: CASWAGAKGQPQHF.

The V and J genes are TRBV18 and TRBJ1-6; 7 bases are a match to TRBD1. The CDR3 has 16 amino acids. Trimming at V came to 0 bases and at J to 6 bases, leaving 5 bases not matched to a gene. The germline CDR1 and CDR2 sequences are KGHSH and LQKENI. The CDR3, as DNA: TGTGCCAGCTCACCACCGGCAGGGGGTTCTAATTCACCCCTCCACTTT. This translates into CASSPPAGGSNSPLHF.

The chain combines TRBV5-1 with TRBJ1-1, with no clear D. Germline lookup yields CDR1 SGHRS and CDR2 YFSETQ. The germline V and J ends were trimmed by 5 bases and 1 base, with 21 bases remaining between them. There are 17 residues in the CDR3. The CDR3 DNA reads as TGCGCCAGCAGATATTTGCTGGACTTAAAATCGAACACTGAAGCTTTCTTT. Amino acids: CASRYLLDLKSNTEAFF.

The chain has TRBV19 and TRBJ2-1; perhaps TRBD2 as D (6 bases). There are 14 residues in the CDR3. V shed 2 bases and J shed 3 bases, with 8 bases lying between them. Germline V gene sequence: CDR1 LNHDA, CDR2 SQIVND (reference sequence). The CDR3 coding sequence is TGTGCCAGTAGTATAACTAGCAGCTACAATGAGCAGTTCTTC. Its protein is CASSITSSYNEQFF. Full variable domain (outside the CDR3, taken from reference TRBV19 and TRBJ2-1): DGGITQSPKYLFRKEGQNVTLSCEQNLNHDAMYWYRQDPGQGLRLIYYSQIVNDFQKGDIAEGYSVSREKKESFPLTVTSAQKNPTAFYLCASSITSSYNEQFFGPGTRLTVL.

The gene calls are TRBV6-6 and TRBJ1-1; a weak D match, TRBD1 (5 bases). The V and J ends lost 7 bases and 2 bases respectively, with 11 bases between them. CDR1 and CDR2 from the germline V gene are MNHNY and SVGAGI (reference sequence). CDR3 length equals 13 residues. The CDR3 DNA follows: TGTGCCAGCAATGGGGGATATAACACTGAAGCTTTCTTT. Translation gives CASNGGYNTEAFF.

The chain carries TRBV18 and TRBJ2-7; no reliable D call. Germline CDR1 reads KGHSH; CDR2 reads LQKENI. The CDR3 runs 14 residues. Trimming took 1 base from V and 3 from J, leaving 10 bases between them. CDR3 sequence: CASSPLSPGYEQYF. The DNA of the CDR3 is TGTGCCAGCTCACCACTGAGCCCAGGCTACGAGCAGTACTTC. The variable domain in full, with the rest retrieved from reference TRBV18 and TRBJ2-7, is NAGVMQNPRHLVRRRGQEARLRCSPMKGHSHVYWYRQLPEEGLKFMVYLQKENIIDESGMPKERFSAEFPKEGPSILRIQQVVRGDSAAYFCASSPLSPGYEQYFGPGTRLTVT.

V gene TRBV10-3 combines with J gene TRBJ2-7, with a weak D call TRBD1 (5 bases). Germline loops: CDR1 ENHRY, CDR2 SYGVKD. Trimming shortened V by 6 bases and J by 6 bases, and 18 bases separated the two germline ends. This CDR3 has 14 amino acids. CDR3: CAISASIGASEQYF. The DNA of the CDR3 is TGTGCCATCAGCGCTTCAATAGGGGCCTCCGAGCAGTACTTC.